This T cell receptor (beta chain) is from a study of T cells in Graves' hyperthyroidism and ophthalmopathy. Study background: Peripheral blood was drawn at first diagnosis, prior to all treatment.

This clonotype was observed a handful of times. Its antigen is as yet unknown. Germline V lookup: CDR1 SGHDN, CDR2 FVKESK. Trimming took off 4 bases at V and 0 bases at J, with 10 bases between the two ends. The CDR3 is 15 amino acids. Subjects aged 18 to 65 presented with newly diagnosed hyperthyroidism of less than 2 months' duration. Source material for PBMCs was less than 12 ml fresh peripheral blood. Overall study findings and caveats: Blood also carried most thyroid clonotypes expanded above 0.001.

Template material for amplifying TCR beta CDR3 regions consisted of RNA transcripts. Initially, a first-round RT-PCR of the TCR CDR3 employed the HTBI primer set. One entry per CDR3 protein results from TCRdb running MiXCR on the multiplex PCR reads. This sample carries a few hundred thousand distinct CDR3 sequences, more than 15% of them seen once, and the ten largest clones take 25% to 35%. The TCR comes from a woman aged 18 to 35 with Graves' hyperthyroidism that later progressed to Graves' ophthalmopathy. The sample was blood. The chain employs TRBV14 and TRBJ2-1; D perhaps matches TRBD2 (5 bases). CDR3 region: CASSRERLSYNEQFF. Written as DNA, the CDR3 is TGTGCCAGCAGCCGAGAGCGGCTCTCCTACAATGAGCAGTTCTTC.